This TCR beta chain was captured by sequencing in a study of OX40 agonist ivuxolimab in advanced cancers. Study at large: Partial responses were observed in three patients, of whom one had hepatocellular carcinoma and two had cutaneous melanoma. Notes on the study in general: Some of the nonresponding patients also showed low levels of normalized T-cell clonal expansion. Blood T cells, both CD4+ and CD8+, expanded clonally by week 6 at 0.1 to 3.0 mg/kg.

Peripheral blood came from all dose cohorts at three timepoints. Profiled with immunoSEQ multiplex PCR; TCRdb holds only in-frame clones, not every one. The table lists around 67,000 clones, roughly 80% of them singletons. With regard to this clone: Its specificity is unknown.

The sequence was obtained from an adult with an advanced solid tumor such as melanoma, head and neck, liver or kidney cancer. The input for sequencing was CD4+ or CD8+ T cells sorted from blood, taken in a trial of the OX40 agonist ivuxolimab.

The DNA of the CDR3 is TGTGCCAGCAGCCTAGATACCGGGACAGAGCAGTTCTTC. Translation gives CASSLDTGTEQFF. This rearrangement joins TRBV7-3 to TRBJ2-1; D perhaps matches TRBD1 (6 bases). The V end was cut by 5 bases, the J end by 10 bases, with 15 bases between. In germline, CDR1 is SGHTA, CDR2 FQGTGA. This CDR3 is 13 amino acids long.